This TCR beta chain was profiled in a study of response to subunit inactivated influenza vaccine. This clonotype was seen many times. Its antigen remains unidentified. Whole-study results and caveats: The authors put forward the suggestion that each seasonal influenza vaccination may bring in only a limited number of new T cells.

With 6 bases removed from V and 4 bases from J, the gap between germline ends came to 10 bases. The length of the CDR3 is 12 residues. Looked up from germline, CDR1 is SGHNT and CDR2 is YYREEE (reference sequence). TCRdb reprocessed the RT-PCR reads with MiXCR, giving one entry per CDR3 protein. This table has fewer than 400,000 distinct CDR3 sequences, roughly a fifth appearing once. Material: PBMCs from blood, obtained less than 22 months after vaccination. The sequence derives from a man aged 45-69 years who received an inactivated influenza vaccine. The chain combines TRBV5-4 with TRBJ1-1, with a weak D call TRBD1 (6 bases). The CDR3 loop reads CASTAGATEAFF. CDR3 DNA sequence: TGTGCCAGCACCGCAGGGGCCACTGAAGCTTTCTTT.